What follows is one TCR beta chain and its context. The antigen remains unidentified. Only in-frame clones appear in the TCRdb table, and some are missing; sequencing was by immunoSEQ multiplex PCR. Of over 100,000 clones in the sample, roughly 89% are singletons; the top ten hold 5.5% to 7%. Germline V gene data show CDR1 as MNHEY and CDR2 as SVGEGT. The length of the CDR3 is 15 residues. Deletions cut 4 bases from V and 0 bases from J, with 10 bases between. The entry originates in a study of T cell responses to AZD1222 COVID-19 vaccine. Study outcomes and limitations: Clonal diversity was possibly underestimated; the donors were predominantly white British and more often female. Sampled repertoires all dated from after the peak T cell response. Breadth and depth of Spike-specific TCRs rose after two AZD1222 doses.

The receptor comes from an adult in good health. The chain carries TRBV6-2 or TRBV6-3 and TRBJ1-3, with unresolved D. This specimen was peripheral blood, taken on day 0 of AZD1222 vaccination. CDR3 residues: CASSSPAYSGNTIYF. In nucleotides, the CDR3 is TGTGCCAGCAGTTCTCCGGCTTACTCTGGAAACACCATATATTTT.